The 3 T cell receptor beta chains reported below all come from one sample, sequenced in a study of PD-1 blockade in classical Hodgkin lymphoma. The sample's time point: cycle 4 day 1 (C4D1), after 6 weeks of nivolumab. All patients experienced relapse after autologous stem cell transplantation, and brentuximab vedotin exposure was variable. The table came from immunoSEQ multiplex PCR; TCRdb's copy has only in-frame clones and leaves some out. Among tens of thousands of clones listed, approximately 76% were seen once. The sample was peripheral blood mononuclear cells (PBMCs), taken before the fourth cycle of nivolumab. The source of these receptors is a human donor with classical Hodgkin lymphoma.

The chain recombines TRBV19 with TRBJ1-5, with D maybe TRBD1 (5 bases). From germline, CDR1 is LNHDA and CDR2 SQIVND (reference sequence). CDR3 size: 18 residues. V gave up 1 base and J gave up 1 base, with 17 bases separating them. CDR3 coding DNA: TGTGCCAGTAGTATAGTAGCCTCCCAGGGAATGAGCAATCAGCCCCAGCATTTT. This codes for CASSIVASQGMSNQPQHF. Full variable domain (missing parts from reference TRBV19 and TRBJ1-5): DGGITQSPKYLFRKEGQNVTLSCEQNLNHDAMYWYRQDPGQGLRLIYYSQIVNDFQKGDIAEGYSVSREKKESFPLTVTSAQKNPTAFYLCASSIVASQGMSNQPQHFGDGTRLSIL.

The J gene is TRBJ2-3, the V gene TRBV6-5; D unclear. The V end lost 5 bases, the J end lost 6 bases, and 18 bases lay between the germline ends. Germline CDR1 reads MNHEY; CDR2 reads SVGAGI. The CDR3 has 15 residues. CDR3 in amino acids: CASSPYIIPRDTQYF. The CDR3 DNA sequence: TGTGCCAGCAGTCCTTATATAATCCCGAGGGATACGCAGTATTTT.

This sequence joins TRBV9 and TRBJ2-2, with 7 bases lining up with TRBD1. The CDR3 consists of 15 residues. V was pared by 4 bases and J by 4 bases, with 7 bases of the junction left unmatched. CDR1 SGDLS and CDR2 YYNGEE come from the germline V gene. Here the CDR3 DNA reads TGTGCCAGCAGCACCGGGACAGATGTCACCGGGGAGCTGTTTTTT. Translating it yields CASSTGTDVTGELFF.